The source of this T cell receptor beta chain is a study of beta chain features in type 1 diabetes. Turning to the study itself: Across every sample, some 110 million sorted cells were examined in total. Regarding the study as a whole: The study found moderately but significantly shorter TCRB CDR3s in all four CD4+ subsets of Type 1 diabetes patients.

Germline trimming cut 8 bases from V and 6 bases from J; bases unmatched to any gene: 8. CDR3 length: 13 residues. Germline loops: CDR1 SQVTM, CDR2 ANQGSEA. This clone showed up just a few times. The antigen remains undetermined. Since all of the isolated RNA was reverse transcribed, expressed TCRB transcripts were what got sequenced. Sequenced by immunoSEQ multiplex PCR; TCRdb stores in-frame clones only, minus some. This table holds approximately 250,000 clones, approximately 25% found once. V usage is TRBV29-1 and J usage is TRBJ2-1; the match to TRBD2 covers 9 bases. Sequences were obtained from naive CD4+ T cells from blood. This TCR was sampled from a woman between 25 and 40 years old with type 1 diabetes. CDR3: CSTGSSGINEQFF. CDR3 bases: TGCAGCACCGGGTCTAGCGGGATCAATGAGCAGTTCTTC.